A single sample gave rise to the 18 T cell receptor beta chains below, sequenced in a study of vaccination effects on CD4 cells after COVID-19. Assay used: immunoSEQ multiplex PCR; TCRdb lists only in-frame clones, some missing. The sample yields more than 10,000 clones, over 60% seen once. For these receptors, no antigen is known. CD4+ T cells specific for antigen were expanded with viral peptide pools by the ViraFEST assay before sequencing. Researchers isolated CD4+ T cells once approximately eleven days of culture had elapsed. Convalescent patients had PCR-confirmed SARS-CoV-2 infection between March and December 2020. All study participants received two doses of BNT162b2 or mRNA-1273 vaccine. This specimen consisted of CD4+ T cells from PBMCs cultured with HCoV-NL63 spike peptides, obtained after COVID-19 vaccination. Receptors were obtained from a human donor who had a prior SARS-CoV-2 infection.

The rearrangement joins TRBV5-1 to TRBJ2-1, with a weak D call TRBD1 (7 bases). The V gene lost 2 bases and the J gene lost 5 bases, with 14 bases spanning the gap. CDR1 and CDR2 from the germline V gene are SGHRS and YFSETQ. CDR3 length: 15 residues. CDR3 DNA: TGCGCCAGCAGCTTTGGCGGGACAGTGAACAATGAGCAGTTCTTC. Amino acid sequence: CASSFGGTVNNEQFF. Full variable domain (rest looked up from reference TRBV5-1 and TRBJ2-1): KAGVTQTPRYLIKTRGQQVTLSCSPISGHRSVSWYQQTPGQGLQFLFEYFSETQRNKGNFPGRFSGRQFSNSRSEMNVSTLELGDSALYLCASSFGGTVNNEQFFGPGTRLTVL.

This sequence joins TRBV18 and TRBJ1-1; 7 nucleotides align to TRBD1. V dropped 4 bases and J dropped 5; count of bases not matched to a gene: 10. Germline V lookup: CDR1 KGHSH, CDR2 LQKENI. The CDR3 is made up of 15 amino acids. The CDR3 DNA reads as TGTGCCAGCTCACGCTCCCCAGACAGGGTGACTGAAGCTTTCTTT. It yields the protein CASSRSPDRVTEAFF.

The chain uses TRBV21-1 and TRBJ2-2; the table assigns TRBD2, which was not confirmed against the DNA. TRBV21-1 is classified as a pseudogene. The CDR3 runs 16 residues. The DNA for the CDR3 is TGTGCCAGCAGCAAAGCGGGAGGGCCGGGGGTTGGGGAGCTGTTTTTT. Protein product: CASSKAGGPGVGELFF.

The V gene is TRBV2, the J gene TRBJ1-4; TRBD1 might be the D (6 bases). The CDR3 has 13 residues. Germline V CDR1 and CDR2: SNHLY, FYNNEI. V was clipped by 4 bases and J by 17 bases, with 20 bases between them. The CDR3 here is CASSAVVEQGCFF. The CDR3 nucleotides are TGTGCCAGCAGTGCGGTCGTGGAACAGGGCTGTTTTTTT.

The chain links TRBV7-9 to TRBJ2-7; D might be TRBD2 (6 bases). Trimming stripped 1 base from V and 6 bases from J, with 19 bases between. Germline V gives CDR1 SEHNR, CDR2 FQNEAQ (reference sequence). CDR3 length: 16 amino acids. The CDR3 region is CASSLDLAGTSREQYF. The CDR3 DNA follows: TGTGCCAGCAGCTTAGATTTGGCGGGGACGAGCCGCGAGCAGTACTTC.

Written as DNA, the CDR3 is TGTGCCAGCAGTGAAACGGCAGATACGCAGTATTTT. Protein product: CASSETADTQYF. This chain joins TRBV6-1 and TRBJ2-3; D call uncertain. V lost 2 bases and J lost 4, with 4 bases in between. The length of the CDR3 is 12 residues. Germline V CDR1 and CDR2: MNHNS, SASEGT.

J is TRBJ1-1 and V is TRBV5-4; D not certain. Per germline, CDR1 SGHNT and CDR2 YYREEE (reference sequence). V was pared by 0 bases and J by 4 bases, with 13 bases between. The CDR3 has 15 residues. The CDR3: CASSLVGRPSTEAFF. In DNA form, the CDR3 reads TGTGCCAGCAGCTTGGTAGGTAGACCAAGCACTGAAGCTTTCTTT. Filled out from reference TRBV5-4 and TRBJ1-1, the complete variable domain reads ETGVTQSPTHLIKTRGQQVTLRCSSQSGHNTVSWYQQALGQGPQFIFQYYREEENGRGNFPPRFSGLQFPNYSSELNVNALELDDSALYLCASSLVGRPSTEAFFGQGTRLTVV.

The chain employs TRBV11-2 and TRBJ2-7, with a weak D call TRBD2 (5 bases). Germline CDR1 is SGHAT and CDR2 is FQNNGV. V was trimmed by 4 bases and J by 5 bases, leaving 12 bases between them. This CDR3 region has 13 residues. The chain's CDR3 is CASSSPRRNEQYF. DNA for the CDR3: TGTGCCAGCAGCTCCCCTCGGAGGAACGAGCAGTACTTC.

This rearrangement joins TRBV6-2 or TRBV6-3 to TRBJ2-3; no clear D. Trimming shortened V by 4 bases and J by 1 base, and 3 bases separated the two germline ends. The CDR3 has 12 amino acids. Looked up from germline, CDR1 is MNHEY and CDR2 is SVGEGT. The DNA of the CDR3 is TGTGCCAGCAGTTGGGGCACAGATACGCAGTATTTT. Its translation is CASSWGTDTQYF.

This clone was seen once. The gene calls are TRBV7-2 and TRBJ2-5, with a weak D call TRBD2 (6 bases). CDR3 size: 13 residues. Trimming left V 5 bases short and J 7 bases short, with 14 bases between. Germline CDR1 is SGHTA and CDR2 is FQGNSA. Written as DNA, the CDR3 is TGTGCCAGCAGCCCGGGGGTAGTGGTGACCCAGTACTTC. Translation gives CASSPGVVVTQYF.

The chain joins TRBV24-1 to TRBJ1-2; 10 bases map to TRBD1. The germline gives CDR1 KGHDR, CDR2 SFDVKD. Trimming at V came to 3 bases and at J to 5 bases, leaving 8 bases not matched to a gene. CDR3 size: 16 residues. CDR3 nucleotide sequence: TGTGCCACCAGTGATCCGAATCCGGGACAGGGGTATGGCTACACCTTC. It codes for CATSDPNPGQGYGYTF.

CDR3 nucleotide sequence: TGTGCCAGCTCACCAGGGGATAACTATGGCTACACCTTC. Amino acid sequence: CASSPGDNYGYTF. The chain carries TRBV18 and TRBJ1-2; D gene unclear. The CDR3 is 13 residues long. In germline, CDR1 is KGHSH, CDR2 LQKENI. The ends were cut back, 2 bases at V and 1 base at J, with 5 bases in the middle. The entire variable domain, with the rest obtained from reference TRBV18 and TRBJ1-2, is as follows: NAGVMQNPRHLVRRRGQEARLRCSPMKGHSHVYWYRQLPEEGLKFMVYLQKENIIDESGMPKERFSAEFPKEGPSILRIQQVVRGDSAAYFCASSPGDNYGYTFGSGTRLTVV.

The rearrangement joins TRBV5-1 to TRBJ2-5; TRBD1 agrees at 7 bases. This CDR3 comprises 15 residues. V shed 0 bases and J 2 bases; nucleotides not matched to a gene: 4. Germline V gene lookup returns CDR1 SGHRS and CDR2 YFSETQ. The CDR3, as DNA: TGCGCCAGCAGCTTGGGGGACAGTCTTCAAGAGACCCAGTACTTC. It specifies CASSLGDSLQETQYF.

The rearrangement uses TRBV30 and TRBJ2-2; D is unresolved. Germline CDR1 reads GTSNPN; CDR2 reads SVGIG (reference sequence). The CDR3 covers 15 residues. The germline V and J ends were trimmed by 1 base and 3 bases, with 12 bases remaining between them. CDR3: CAWSGVSGYTGELFF. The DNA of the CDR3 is TGTGCCTGGAGTGGGGTTTCGGGCTACACCGGGGAGCTGTTTTTT.

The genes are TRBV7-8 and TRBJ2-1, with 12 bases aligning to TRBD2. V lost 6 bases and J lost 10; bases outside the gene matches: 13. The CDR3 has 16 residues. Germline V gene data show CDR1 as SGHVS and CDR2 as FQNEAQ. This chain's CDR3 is CASRPSTSGGLGEQFF. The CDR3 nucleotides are TGTGCCAGCAGACCTTCTACTAGCGGGGGGCTGGGGGAGCAGTTCTTC. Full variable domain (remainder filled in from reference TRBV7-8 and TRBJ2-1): GAGVSQSPRYKVAKRGQDVALRCDPISGHVSLFWYQQALGQGPEFLTYFQNEAQLDKSGLPSDRFFAERPEGSVSTLKIQRTQQEDSAVYLCASRPSTSGGLGEQFFGPGTRLTVL.

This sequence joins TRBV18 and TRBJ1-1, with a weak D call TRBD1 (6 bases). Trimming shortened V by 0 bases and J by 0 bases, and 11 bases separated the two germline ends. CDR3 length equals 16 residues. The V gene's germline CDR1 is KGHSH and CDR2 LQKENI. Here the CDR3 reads CASSPPNQGLNTEAFF. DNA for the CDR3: TGTGCCAGCTCACCACCTAATCAGGGGCTGAACACTGAAGCTTTCTTT. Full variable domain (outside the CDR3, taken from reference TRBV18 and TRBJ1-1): NAGVMQNPRHLVRRRGQEARLRCSPMKGHSHVYWYRQLPEEGLKFMVYLQKENIIDESGMPKERFSAEFPKEGPSILRIQQVVRGDSAAYFCASSPPNQGLNTEAFFGQGTRLTVV.

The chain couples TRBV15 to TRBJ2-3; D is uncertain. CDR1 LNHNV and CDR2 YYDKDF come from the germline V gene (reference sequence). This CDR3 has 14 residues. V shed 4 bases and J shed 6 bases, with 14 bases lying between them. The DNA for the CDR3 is TGTGCCACCAGCAATGAGCCCGTGGGTGATACGCAGTATTTT. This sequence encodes CATSNEPVGDTQYF.

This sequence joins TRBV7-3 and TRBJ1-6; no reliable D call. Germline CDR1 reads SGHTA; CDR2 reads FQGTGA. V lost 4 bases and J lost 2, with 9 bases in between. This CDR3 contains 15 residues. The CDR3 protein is CASSSLGAYNSPLHF. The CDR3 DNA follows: TGTGCCAGCAGCTCCCTCGGGGCCTATAATTCACCCCTCCACTTT. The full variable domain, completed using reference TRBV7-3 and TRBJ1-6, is GAGVSQTPSNKVTEKGKYVELRCDPISGHTALYWYRQSLGQGPEFLIYFQGTGAADDSGLPNDRFFAVRPEGSVSTLKIQRTERGDSAVYLCASSSLGAYNSPLHFGNGTRLTVT.